What follows is one T cell receptor (beta chain) and its context. CDR1 is SNHLY, CDR2 FYNNEI, per germline. Unmatched junction bases numbered 10, after V lost 9 bases and J lost 4 bases. CDR3 size: 14 residues. The method was immunoSEQ multiplex PCR; TCRdb's version includes in-frame clones alone and lacks a portion of them. The data show some 120,000 clones, around four fifths seen once. This entry comes from a study of blood T cell repertoires in COVID-19. At the level of the study: The United States, Italy and Spain provided the acute and convalescent COVID-19 samples.

This chain links TRBV2 with TRBJ2-5; 8 bases are shared with TRBD2. This sequence originates from a human donor in a cohort sampled during active COVID-19. Sample: peripheral blood. The chain's CDR3 is CASMGLVVGETQYF. The CDR3 DNA is TGTGCCAGTATGGGACTAGTGGTTGGAGAGACCCAGTACTTC.